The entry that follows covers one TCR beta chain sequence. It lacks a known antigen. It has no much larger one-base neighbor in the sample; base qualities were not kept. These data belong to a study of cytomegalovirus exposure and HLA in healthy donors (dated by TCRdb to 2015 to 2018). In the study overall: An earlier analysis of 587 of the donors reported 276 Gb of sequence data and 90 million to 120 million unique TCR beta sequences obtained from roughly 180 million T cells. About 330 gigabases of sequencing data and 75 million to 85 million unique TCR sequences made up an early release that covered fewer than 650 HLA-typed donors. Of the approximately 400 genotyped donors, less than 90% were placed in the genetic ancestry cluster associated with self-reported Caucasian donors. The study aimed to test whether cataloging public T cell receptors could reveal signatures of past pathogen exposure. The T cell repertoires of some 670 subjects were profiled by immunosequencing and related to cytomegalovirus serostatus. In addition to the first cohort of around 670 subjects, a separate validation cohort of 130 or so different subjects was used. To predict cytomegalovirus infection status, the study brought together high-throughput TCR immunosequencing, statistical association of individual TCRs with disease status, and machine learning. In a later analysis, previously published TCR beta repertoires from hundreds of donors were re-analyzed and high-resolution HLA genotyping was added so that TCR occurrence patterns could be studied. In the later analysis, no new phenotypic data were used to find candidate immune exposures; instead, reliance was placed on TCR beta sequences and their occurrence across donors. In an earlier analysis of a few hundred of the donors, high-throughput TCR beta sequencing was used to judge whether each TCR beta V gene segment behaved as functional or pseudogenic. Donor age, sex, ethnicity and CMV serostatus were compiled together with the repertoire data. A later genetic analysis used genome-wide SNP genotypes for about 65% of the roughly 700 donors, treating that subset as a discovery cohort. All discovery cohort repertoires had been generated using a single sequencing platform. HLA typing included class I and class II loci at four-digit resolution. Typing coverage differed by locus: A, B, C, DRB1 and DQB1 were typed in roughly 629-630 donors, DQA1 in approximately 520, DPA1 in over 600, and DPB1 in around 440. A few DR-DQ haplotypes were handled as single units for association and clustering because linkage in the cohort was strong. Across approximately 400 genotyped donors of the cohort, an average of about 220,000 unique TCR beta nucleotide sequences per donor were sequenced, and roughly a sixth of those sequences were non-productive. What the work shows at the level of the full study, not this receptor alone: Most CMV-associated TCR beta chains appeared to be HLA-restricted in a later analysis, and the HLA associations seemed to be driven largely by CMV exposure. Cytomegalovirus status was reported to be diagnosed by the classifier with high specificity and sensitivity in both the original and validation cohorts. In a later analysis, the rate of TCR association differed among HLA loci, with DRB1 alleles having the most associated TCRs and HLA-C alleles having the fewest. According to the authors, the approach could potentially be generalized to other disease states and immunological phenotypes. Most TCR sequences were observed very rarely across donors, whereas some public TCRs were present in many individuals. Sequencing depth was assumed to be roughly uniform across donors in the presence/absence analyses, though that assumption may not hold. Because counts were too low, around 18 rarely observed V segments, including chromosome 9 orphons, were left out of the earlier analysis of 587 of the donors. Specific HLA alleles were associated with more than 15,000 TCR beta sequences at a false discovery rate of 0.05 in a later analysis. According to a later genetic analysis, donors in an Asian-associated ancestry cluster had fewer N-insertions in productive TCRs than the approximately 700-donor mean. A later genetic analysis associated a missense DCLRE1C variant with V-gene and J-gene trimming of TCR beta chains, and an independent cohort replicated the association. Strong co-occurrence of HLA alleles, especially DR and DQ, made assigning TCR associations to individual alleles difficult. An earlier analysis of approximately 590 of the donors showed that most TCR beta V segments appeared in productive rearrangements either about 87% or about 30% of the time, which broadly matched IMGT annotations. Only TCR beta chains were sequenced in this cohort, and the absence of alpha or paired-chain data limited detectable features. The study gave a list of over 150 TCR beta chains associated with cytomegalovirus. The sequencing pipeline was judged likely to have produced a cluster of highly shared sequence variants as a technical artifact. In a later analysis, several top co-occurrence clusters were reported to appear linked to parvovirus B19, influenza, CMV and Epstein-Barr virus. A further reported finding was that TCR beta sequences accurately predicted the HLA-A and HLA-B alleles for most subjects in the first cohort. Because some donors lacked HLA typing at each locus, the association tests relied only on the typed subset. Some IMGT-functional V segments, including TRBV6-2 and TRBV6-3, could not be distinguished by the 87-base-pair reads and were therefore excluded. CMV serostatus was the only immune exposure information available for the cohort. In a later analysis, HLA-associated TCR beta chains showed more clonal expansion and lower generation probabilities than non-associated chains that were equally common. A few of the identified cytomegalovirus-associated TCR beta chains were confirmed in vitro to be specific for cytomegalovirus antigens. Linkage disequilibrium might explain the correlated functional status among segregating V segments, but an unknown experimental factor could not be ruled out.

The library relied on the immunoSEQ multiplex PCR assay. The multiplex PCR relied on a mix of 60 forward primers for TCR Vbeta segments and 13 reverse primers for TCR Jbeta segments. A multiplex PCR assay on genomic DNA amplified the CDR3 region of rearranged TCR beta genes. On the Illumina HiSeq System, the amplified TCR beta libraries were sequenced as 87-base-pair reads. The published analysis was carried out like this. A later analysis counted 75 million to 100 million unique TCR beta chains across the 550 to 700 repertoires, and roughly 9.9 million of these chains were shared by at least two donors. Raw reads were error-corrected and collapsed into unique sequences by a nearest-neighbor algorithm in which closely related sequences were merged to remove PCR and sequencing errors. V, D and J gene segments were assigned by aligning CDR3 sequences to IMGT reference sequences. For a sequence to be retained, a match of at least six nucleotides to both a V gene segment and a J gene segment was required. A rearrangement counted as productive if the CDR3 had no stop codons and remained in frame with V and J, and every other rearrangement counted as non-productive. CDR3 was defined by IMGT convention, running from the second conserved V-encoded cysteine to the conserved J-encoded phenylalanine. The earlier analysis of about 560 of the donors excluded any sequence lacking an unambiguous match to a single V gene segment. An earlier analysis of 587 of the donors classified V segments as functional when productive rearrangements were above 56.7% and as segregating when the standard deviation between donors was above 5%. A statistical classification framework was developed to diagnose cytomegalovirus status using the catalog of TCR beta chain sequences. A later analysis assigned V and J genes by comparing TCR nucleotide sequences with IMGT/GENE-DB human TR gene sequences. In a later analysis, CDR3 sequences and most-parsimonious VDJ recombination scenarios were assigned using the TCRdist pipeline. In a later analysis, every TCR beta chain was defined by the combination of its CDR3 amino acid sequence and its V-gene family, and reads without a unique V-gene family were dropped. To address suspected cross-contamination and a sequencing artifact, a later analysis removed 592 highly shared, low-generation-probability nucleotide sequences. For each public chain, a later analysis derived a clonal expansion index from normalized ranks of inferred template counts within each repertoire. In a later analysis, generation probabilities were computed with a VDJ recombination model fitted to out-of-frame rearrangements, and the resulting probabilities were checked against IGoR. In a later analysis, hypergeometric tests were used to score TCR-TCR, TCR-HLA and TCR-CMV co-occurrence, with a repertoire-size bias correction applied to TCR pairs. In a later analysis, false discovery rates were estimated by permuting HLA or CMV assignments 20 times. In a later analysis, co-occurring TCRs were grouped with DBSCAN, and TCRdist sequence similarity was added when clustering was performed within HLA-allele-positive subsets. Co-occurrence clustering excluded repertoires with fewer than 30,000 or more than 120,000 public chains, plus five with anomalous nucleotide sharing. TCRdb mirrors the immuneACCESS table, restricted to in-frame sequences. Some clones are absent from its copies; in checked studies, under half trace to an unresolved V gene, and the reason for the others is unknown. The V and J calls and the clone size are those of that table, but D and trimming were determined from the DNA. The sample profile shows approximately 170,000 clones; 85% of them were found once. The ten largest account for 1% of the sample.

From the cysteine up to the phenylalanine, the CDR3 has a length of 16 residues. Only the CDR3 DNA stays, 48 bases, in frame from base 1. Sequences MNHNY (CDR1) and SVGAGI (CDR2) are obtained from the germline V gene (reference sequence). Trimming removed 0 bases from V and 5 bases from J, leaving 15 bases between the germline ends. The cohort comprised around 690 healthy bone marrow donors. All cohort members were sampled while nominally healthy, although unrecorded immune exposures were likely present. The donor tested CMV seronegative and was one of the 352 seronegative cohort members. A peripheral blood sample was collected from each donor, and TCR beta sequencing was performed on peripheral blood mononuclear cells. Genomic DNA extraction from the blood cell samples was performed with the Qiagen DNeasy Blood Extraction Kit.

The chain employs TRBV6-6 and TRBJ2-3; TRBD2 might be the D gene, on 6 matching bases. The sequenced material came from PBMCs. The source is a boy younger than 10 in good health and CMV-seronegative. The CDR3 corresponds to CASSYSRPGAEDTQYF. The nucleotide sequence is TGTGCCAGCAGTTACTCGAGGCCGGGAGCAGAAGATACGCAGTATTTT.